This TCR beta chain was observed in a study of blood T cell repertoires in COVID-19. The overall study: Researchers got acute and convalescent COVID-19 samples from the United States, Italy and Spain.

Followed longitudinally, the Seattle patients had been enrolled during active infection. In the original analysis: It was from reference gene primer amplification that nucleated cell counts were estimated. Only in-frame clones appear in the TCRdb table, and some are missing; sequencing was by immunoSEQ multiplex PCR. That table gives V, J and clone size, and the DNA gave D and trimming. The sample yields some 29,000 clones, approximately 85% seen once. With 0 bases clipped from V and 0 bases from J, the junction kept 18 bases outside the gene matches. Germline V gives CDR1 MGHRA, CDR2 YSYEKL. There are 21 residues in the CDR3.

Sequenced input: peripheral blood. The receptor comes from a woman of 80 years or more with COVID-19, enrolled during active disease. The gene calls are TRBV4-1 and TRBJ2-3; 7 bases fit TRBD1. Here the CDR3 DNA reads TGCGCCAGCAGCCAAGAGTGGCAGGGGGTGTCCGCCGTCTCTAGCACAGATACGCAGTATTTT. Residues: CASSQEWQGVSAVSSTDTQYF.